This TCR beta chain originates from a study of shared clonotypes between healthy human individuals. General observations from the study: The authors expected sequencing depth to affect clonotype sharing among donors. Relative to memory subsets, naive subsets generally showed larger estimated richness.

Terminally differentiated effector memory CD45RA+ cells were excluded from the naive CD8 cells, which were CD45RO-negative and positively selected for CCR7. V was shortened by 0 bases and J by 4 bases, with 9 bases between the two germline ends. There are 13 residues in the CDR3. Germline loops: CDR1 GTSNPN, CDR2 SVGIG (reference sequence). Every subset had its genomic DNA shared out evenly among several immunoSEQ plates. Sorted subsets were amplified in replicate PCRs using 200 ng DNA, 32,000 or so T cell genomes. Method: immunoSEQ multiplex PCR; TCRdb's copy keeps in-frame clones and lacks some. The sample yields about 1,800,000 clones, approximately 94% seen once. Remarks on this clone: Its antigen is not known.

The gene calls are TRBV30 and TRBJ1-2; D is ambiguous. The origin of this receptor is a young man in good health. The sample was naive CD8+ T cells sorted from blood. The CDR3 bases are TGTGCCTGGAGTGTGCCAGCTAGCTATGGCTACACCTTC. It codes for CAWSVPASYGYTF.